The clone carrying this T cell receptor (beta chain) was observed many times. The ends were cut back, 0 bases at V and 2 bases at J, with 7 bases in the middle. The CDR3 runs 14 residues. Germline V gene sequence: CDR1 SGHTA, CDR2 FQGNSA. TCRdb fed the 5' RACE reads into MiXCR, producing one record per CDR3 protein. The data show 57,000 or so distinct CDR3 sequences, 4.5% to 7% seen once. This record belongs to a study of early T cells in non-severe SARS-CoV-2 infection. The source is an adult who was a healthcare worker with PCR-confirmed SARS-CoV-2 infection or an uninfected control (not recorded which). The rearrangement uses TRBV7-2 and TRBJ1-2; D uncertain. Sample: whole blood. CDR3 amino acids: CASSLAEKNYGYTF. The CDR3 coding sequence is TGTGCCAGCAGCTTAGCTGAGAAAAACTATGGCTACACCTTC.